The 2 T cell receptor beta chains given below trace back to one sample, sequenced in a study of Ad26.COV2.S vaccination and SARS-CoV-2 variants (dated by TCRdb to the early 2020s). The protocol used for the library was the immunoSEQ multiplex PCR assay. As stored in TCRdb, this immuneACCESS dataset retains in-frame rearrangements with V and J assigned. A fraction of the clones does not appear; measured against another copy, unresolved V genes explain less than half of the discrepancy, and the remainder lacks a known reason. Present in this sample are some 340,000 clones, 86% of which were seen just once. The ten largest clonotypes hold roughly 1.9% of the sample. The treatment or condition label for this specimen denotes: some 20 received Ad26.COV2.S at low or high dose, single or two shots; about 5 received placebo; per-sample allocation not given. For vaccine and placebo recipients, the sequenced repertoires came from samples collected on day 63 after the first injection.

The sequenced sample was peripheral blood, obtained in a trial of Ad26.COV2.S vaccine versus placebo. These receptors originate from a person aged 18-65 years who received the Ad26.COV2.S COVID-19 vaccine or a placebo.

The chain has TRBV18 and TRBJ2-7; the D gene is possibly TRBD1 (7 bases). The CDR3 is 15 amino acids. The germline CDR1 and CDR2 sequences are KGHSH and LQKENI. Trimming pared 3 bases from V and 3 bases from J, leaving 15 bases between. This CDR3 reads CASSPRGQMVYEQYF. For the CDR3, the DNA is TGTGCCAGCTCACCGCGGGGACAGATGGTCTACGAGCAGTACTTC.

Concerning this clone: Other DNA sequences in this sample translate to the same CDR3. This chain joins TRBV5-4 and TRBJ1-3; D gene ambiguous. V gave up 5 bases and J gave up 0 bases, with 6 bases separating them. Germline CDR1 and CDR2: SGHNT and YYREEE (reference sequence). CDR3 length equals 13 residues. In DNA form, the CDR3 reads TGTGCCAGCAGGCCACCCTCTGGAAACACCATATATTTT. Translating it yields CASRPPSGNTIYF.